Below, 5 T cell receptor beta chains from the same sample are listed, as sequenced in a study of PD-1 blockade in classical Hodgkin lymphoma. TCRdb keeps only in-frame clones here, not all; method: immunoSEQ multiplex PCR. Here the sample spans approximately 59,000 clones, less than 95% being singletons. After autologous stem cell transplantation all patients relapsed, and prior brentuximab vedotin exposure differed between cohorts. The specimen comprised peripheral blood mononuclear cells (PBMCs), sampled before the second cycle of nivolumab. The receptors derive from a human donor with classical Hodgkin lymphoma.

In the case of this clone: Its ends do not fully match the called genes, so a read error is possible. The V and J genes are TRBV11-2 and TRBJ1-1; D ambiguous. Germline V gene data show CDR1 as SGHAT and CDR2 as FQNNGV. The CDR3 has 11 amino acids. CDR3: CASSLDTEAFF. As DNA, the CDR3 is TGTGCCAGCAGCCTAGATACCGAAGCTTTCTTT. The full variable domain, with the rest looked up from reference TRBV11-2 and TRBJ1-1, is EAGVAQSPRYKIIEKRQSVAFWCNPISGHATLYWYQQILGQGPKLLIQFQNNGVVDDSQLPKDRFSAERLKGVDSTLKIQPAKLEDSAVYLCASSLDTEAFFGQGTRLTVV.

CDR3 sequence reads: CASSFVGFSYNEQFF. CDR3 bases: TGTGCCAGCAGTTTTGTGGGGTTCTCCTACAATGAGCAGTTCTTC. V and J are TRBV28 and TRBJ2-1; D ambiguous. Trimming pared 3 bases from V and 0 bases from J, leaving 9 bases between. The germline CDR1 and CDR2 sequences are MDHEN and SYDVKM. The CDR3 runs 15 residues. The variable domain in full, completed from reference TRBV28 and TRBJ2-1, reads DVKVTQSSRYLVKRTGEKVFLECVQDMDHENMFWYRQDPGLGLRLIYFSYDVKMKEKGDIPEGYSVSREKKERFSLILESASTNQTSMYLCASSFVGFSYNEQFFGPGTRLTVL.

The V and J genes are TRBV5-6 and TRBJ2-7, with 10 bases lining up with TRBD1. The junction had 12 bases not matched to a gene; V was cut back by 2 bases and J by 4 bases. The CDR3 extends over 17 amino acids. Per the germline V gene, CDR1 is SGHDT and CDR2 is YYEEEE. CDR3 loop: CASSFGTGVGSAYEQYF. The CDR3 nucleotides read TGTGCCAGCAGCTTTGGGACAGGGGTAGGGAGCGCGTACGAGCAGTACTTC.

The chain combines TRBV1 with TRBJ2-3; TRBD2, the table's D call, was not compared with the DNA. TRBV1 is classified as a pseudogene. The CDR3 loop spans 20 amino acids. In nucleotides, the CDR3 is TGCACCAGCAGCCAAGATCTCGGAGCTAGCGGGGGGGAAAGCACAGATACGCAGTATTTT. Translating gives CTSSQDLGASGGESTDTQYF.

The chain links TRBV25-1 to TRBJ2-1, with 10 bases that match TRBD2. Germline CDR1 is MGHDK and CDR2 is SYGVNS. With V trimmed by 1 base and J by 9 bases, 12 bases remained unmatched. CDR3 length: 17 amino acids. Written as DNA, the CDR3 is TGTGCCAGCAGTGAATCATCTAGCGGGAGCTTATCAAGTGAGCAGTTCTTC. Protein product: CASSESSSGSLSSEQFF.